This T cell receptor (beta chain) came from a study of shared clonotypes between healthy human individuals. Broader study findings: Some clonotypes were shared by all four sorted-subset donors, while others were not shared. The non-shared ones had lower generation probabilities than the shared ones.

Using immunoSEQ multiplex PCR, the repertoire was profiled, and TCRdb retains in-frame clones only, with some absent. The data hold 2.3 million or so clones, with 90% to 95% observed a single time. Donors comprised only Caucasian adults living in Nashville, Tennessee. Investigators divided CD4+ cells into CD45RA+ naive and CD45RA-negative memory subsets. Turning to this clone: No antigen is known for it.

Sequenced: naive CD4+ T cells from PBMCs. Sample subset: CD45RA+ positively selected. This clonotype was obtained from a young man in good health. Some clones in this sample may be carry-over from other donors' samples.

The CDR3 DNA follows: TGTGCCAGCAGCTTCAGCGCAGATACGCAGTATTTT. Protein product: CASSFSADTQYF. The gene calls are TRBV11-2 and TRBJ2-3; D is undetermined. Germline values: CDR1 SGHAT, CDR2 FQNNGV. This CDR3 spans 12 amino acids. V shed 3 bases and J shed 4 bases, with 5 bases lying between them.